This is a list of T cell receptor beta chains from one sample in a study of cytomegalovirus exposure and HLA in healthy donors. Generated by immunoSEQ multiplex PCR, the TCRdb table keeps only in-frame clones and is missing some. The sample lists approximately 140,000 clones, approximately 82% seen once, with roughly 2.1% in the top ten. The sequencing sample was made of PBMCs. Receptors originate from a woman between 35 and 50 years old in good health and CMV-seronegative. The CDR3 runs from the conserved cysteine through the conserved F or W. The D gene is left open where the match is weak. The size of a clone is reported for some rows only, either as once, few or many, or as a class for expanded clones.

D: TRBD1
J: TRBJ1-1
V: TRBV29-1
size: NA
DNA: TGCAGCTGCTGGCTCCTGGGGACAGACACTGAAGCTTTCTTT
CDR3: CSCWLLGTDTEAFF

D: NA
J: TRBJ2-1
V: TRBV6-4
size: NA
DNA: TGTGCCAGCAGTGACCCCCGACTAGACGGAGTTACAGTCGATGAGCAGTTCTTC
CDR3: CASSDPRLDGVTVDEQFF

D: NA
J: TRBJ2-5
V: TRBV18
size: NA
DNA: TGTGCCAGGGGCACCCAGTACTTC
CDR3: CARGTQYF

D: TRBD2
J: TRBJ2-1
V: TRBV28
size: NA
DNA: TGTGCCAGCAGCGGGACTAGCGGTGCGTCCTACAATGAGCAGTTCTTC
CDR3: CASSGTSGASYNEQFF

D: NA
J: TRBJ2-1
V: TRBV27
size: NA
DNA: TGTGCCAGCAGGCCAATAGCGAGCTCCTACAATGAGCAGTTCTTC
CDR3: CASRPIASSYNEQFF

D: TRBD2
J: TRBJ2-1
V: TRBV7-2
size: NA
DNA: TGTGCCAGCAGCTTAAATAGCGGGCTGTCCTACAATGAGCAGTTCTTC
CDR3: CASSLNSGLSYNEQFF

D: NA
J: TRBJ2-1
V: TRBV9
size: NA
DNA: TGTGCCAGCAGCGTAGCTCCCGGGAGAGGCCTAGGTGAGCAGTTCTTC
CDR3: CASSVAPGRGLGEQFF

D: NA
J: TRBJ2-6
V: TRBV7-8
size: NA
DNA: TGTGCCAGCAGCGGGGAGCGGAGATGGGGCTCTGGGGCCAACGTCCTGACTTTC
CDR3: CASSGERRWGSGANVLTF

D: NA
J: TRBJ2-3
V: TRBV9
size: NA
DNA: TGTGCCAGCAGCGTAGACAGGACATCGGTAGATACGCAGTATTTT
CDR3: CASSVDRTSVDTQYF

D: NA
J: TRBJ2-7
V: TRBV7-9
size: few
DNA: TGTGCCAGCAGCTTAACCAGTCAGGGTAACTCCTACGAGCAGTACTTC
CDR3: CASSLTSQGNSYEQYF

D: TRBD1
J: TRBJ1-1
V: TRBV6-6
size: few
DNA: TGTGCCAGCACCACGACAGGGCGAACTGAAGCTTTCTTT
CDR3: CASTTTGRTEAFF

D: NA
J: TRBJ2-7
V: TRBV19
size: NA
DNA: TGTGCCAGTAGTATAGTGAACAGGGACCACGAGCAGTACTTC
CDR3: CASSIVNRDHEQYF

D: NA
J: TRBJ1-5
V: TRBV6-1
size: NA
DNA: TGTGCCAGCAGTGCCCGGCAGGGTTTCAATCAGCCCCAGCATTTT
CDR3: CASSARQGFNQPQHF

D: TRBD1
J: TRBJ2-3
V: TRBV9
size: NA
DNA: TGTGCCAGCAGTTTAGCGAGGGGGCCCACAGATACGCAGTATTTT
CDR3: CASSLARGPTDTQYF

D: NA
J: TRBJ2-7
V: TRBV10-3
size: NA
DNA: TGTGCCATCAGTGACCGCGGGACAGCTTCCTACGAGCAGTACTTC
CDR3: CAISDRGTASYEQYF

D: TRBD1
J: TRBJ1-6
V: TRBV7-8
size: NA
DNA: TGTGCCAGCAGCTTAGCAGGACAGGGGCATTCACCCCTCCACTTT
CDR3: CASSLAGQGHSPLHF

D: TRBD2
J: TRBJ2-1
V: TRBV6-5
size: once
DNA: TGTGCCAGCAGTTTAGCGGGAGGACGACAACGTGCGCAGTTCTTC
CDR3: CASSLAGGRQRAQFF

D: TRBD2
J: TRBJ2-2
V: TRBV28
size: NA
DNA: TGTGCCAGCAGTCGATATAGCGGGACCTCCACCGGGGAGCTGTTTTTT
CDR3: CASSRYSGTSTGELFF

D: TRBD2
J: TRBJ2-5
V: TRBV11-1
size: once
DNA: TGTGCCAGCAGCCGACGGGGGGGCCAAGAGACCCAGTACTTC
CDR3: CASSRRGGQETQYF

D: TRBD1
J: TRBJ2-1
V: TRBV5-4
size: once
DNA: TGTGCCAGCAGTTTGGGGGGACAGGTCAATGAGCAGTTCTTC
CDR3: CASSLGGQVNEQFF

D: TRBD2
J: TRBJ2-1
V: TRBV7-2
size: NA
DNA: TGTGCCAGCAGCCTAGGCGGGAGGGTCTACAATGAGCAGTTCTTC
CDR3: CASSLGGRVYNEQFF

D: TRBD2
J: TRBJ2-5
V: TRBV19
size: NA
DNA: TGTGCCAGTAGCAGCGGGGGGCTTGAGCAGTACTTC
CDR3: CASSSGGLEQYF

D: TRBD2
J: TRBJ2-5
V: TRBV7-3
size: NA
DNA: TGTGCCAGCAGCCGCCGGGGGGGAGGAGAGACCCAGTACTTC
CDR3: CASSRRGGGETQYF

D: NA
J: TRBJ1-4
V: TRBV7-9
size: NA
DNA: TGTGCCAGCAGGGGGCCCGGAACGACTAATGAAAAACTGTTTTTT
CDR3: CASRGPGTTNEKLFF

D: NA
J: TRBJ2-7
V: TRBV6-1
size: NA
DNA: TGTGCCAGCAGTGCGGGACTTTCGGCAGACCTCTCATACGAGCAGTACTTC
CDR3: CASSAGLSADLSYEQYF

D: NA
J: TRBJ2-3
V: TRBV28
size: once
DNA: TGTGCCAGCAGCTTCCCCAGCGGGAGCACAGATACGCAGTATTTT
CDR3: CASSFPSGSTDTQYF

D: NA
J: TRBJ1-3
V: TRBV5-1
size: NA
DNA: TGCGCCAGCAGCTTGGACTACGGGGACTACCGAGGAGACACCATATATTTT
CDR3: CASSLDYGDYRGDTIYF

D: NA
J: TRBJ1-5
V: TRBV28
size: NA
DNA: TGTGCCAGCCGGAGCGGCCATCAGCCCCAGCATTTT
CDR3: CASRSGHQPQHF

D: TRBD1
J: TRBJ2-7
V: TRBV7-7
size: once
DNA: TGTGCCAGCAGCTCGGGACAGACCTACGAGCAGTACTTC
CDR3: CASSSGQTYEQYF

D: TRBD1
J: TRBJ2-7
V: TRBV19
size: NA
DNA: TGTGCCAGTAGAACCGGGACAGGGGGCTCCTACGAGCAGTACTTC
CDR3: CASRTGTGGSYEQYF

D: TRBD2
J: TRBJ2-3
V: TRBV27
size: NA
DNA: TGTGCCAGCAGCCTGGGACTAGCGGGCGAAAGCCAGTATTTT
CDR3: CASSLGLAGESQYF

D: NA
J: TRBJ2-1
V: TRBV19
size: NA
DNA: TGTGCCAGTTCACAGTACACCTACAATGAGCAGTTCTTC
CDR3: CASSQYTYNEQFF

D: TRBD1
J: TRBJ2-3
V: TRBV5-1
size: NA
DNA: TGCGCCAGCAGGCGACCGACAGGGGGCACAGATACGCAGTATTTT
CDR3: CASRRPTGGTDTQYF

D: NA
J: TRBJ1-1
V: TRBV5-1
size: few
DNA: TGCGCCAGCAGCTTGTACCAGGGCGGAGGGACTGAAGCTTTCTTT
CDR3: CASSLYQGGGTEAFF

D: TRBD2
J: TRBJ2-5
V: TRBV5-1
size: NA
DNA: TGCGCCAGCAGCTTGGGGCTAGCGGGAGTGGAGACCCAGTACTTC
CDR3: CASSLGLAGVETQYF

D: TRBD2
J: TRBJ2-7
V: TRBV2
size: NA
DNA: TGTGCCAGCAGTGAGGGACTAGCGGGCCCCTCCTACGAGCAGTACTTC
CDR3: CASSEGLAGPSYEQYF